This passage covers 22 T cell receptor beta chains from one sample sequenced in a study of early stage breast cancer tumors. Profiled with immunoSEQ multiplex PCR; TCRdb holds only in-frame clones, not every one. The profile shows under 2,000 clones, approximately 69% of them singletons. Input material: normal breast tissue next to the tumor. The receptors originated from a person in their 40s with breast cancer.

The CDR3 region is CASSDGQGSDTQYF. The CDR3 DNA sequence: TGTGCCAGCAGTGACGGCCAGGGGTCAGATACGCAGTATTTT. The J gene is TRBJ2-3, the V gene TRBV6-4; weak D call: TRBD1 (6 bases). The V end lost 2 bases, the J end lost 4 bases, and 10 bases lay between the germline ends. The germline gives CDR1 MRHNA, CDR2 SNTAGT. The CDR3 covers 14 residues.

The V gene is TRBV15, the J gene TRBJ2-5; 9 nucleotides line up with TRBD2. CDR1 LNHNV and CDR2 YYDKDF come from the germline V gene (reference sequence). The length of the CDR3 is 16 residues. V trimming: 0 bases; J trimming: 2 bases; junction bases outside the gene matches: 4. The CDR3 region is CATSREWAGGQETQYF. Here the CDR3 DNA reads TGTGCCACCAGCAGAGAATGGGCGGGAGGGCAAGAGACCCAGTACTTC.

The chain employs TRBV5-6 and TRBJ2-2; D not resolved. Trimming pared 0 bases from V and 4 bases from J, leaving 10 bases between. This CDR3 has 15 residues. Germline V lookup: CDR1 SGHDT, CDR2 YYEEEE. The CDR3 DNA is TGTGCCAGCAGCTTGGCCCTGGGGTTCACCGGGGAGCTGTTTTTT. Its translation is CASSLALGFTGELFF.

This clone was seen a single time. The genes are TRBV30 and TRBJ1-5; tentatively, D is TRBD1 (5 bases). CDR3 length: 15 residues. V lost 3 bases and J 0 bases, leaving 12 bases between the germline ends. CDR1 GTSNPN and CDR2 SVGIG come from the germline V gene (reference sequence). CDR3 bases: TGTGCCTGGAGCCAAGGACACAATAGCAATCAGCCCCAGCATTTT. This encodes CAWSQGHNSNQPQHF.

The chain employs TRBV30 and TRBJ2-2, with 7 bases lining up with TRBD2. Germline assignment: CDR1 GTSNPN and CDR2 SVGIG (reference sequence). CDR3 length equals 15 residues. The junction had 7 bases not matched to a gene; V was cut back by 0 bases and J by 6 bases. The CDR3 sequence is CAWSVPKGGPGELFF. The CDR3 region has the DNA TGTGCCTGGAGTGTACCAAAGGGAGGGCCCGGGGAGCTGTTTTTT.

The chain has TRBV10-3 and TRBJ2-7, with TRBD2 identical over 7 bases. Germline V gene sequence: CDR1 ENHRY, CDR2 SYGVKD. The CDR3 runs 15 residues. J gave up 5 bases and V 2 bases, and 9 bases lay outside the gene matches. The CDR3 coding sequence is TGTGCCATCAGTGAGGCCCGAACTAGCGTCCACGAGCAGTACTTC. Encoded protein: CAISEARTSVHEQYF.

This clone has just a few counts. The chain carries TRBV29-1 and TRBJ1-2; no definite D call. Trimming shortened V by 2 bases and J by 7 bases, and 14 bases separated the two germline ends. The CDR3 loop spans 13 amino acids. Germline CDR1 SQVTM, CDR2 ANQGSEA. CDR3 sequence reads: CSVEHRVGIGYTF. The CDR3 DNA sequence: TGCAGCGTTGAACATAGGGTGGGAATTGGCTACACCTTC.

The rearrangement links TRBV19 to TRBJ2-7, with D maybe TRBD2 (6 bases). Germline V gene sequence: CDR1 LNHDA, CDR2 SQIVND (reference sequence). The CDR3 covers 12 residues. Between the trimmed V and J ends, which lost 3 bases and 6 bases, there was a span of 9 bases. The CDR3 here is CASSISGVEQYF. The DNA for the CDR3 is TGTGCCAGTAGTATCTCGGGGGTCGAGCAGTACTTC.

The chain couples TRBV9 to TRBJ2-7; D may be TRBD2 (5 bases). The germline V gene encodes CDR1 SGDLS and CDR2 YYNGEE. This CDR3 spans 13 amino acids. The ends were cut back, 2 bases at V and 3 bases at J, with 9 bases in the middle. In DNA, the CDR3 is TGTGCCAGCAGCGTCGGACGGGACTACGAGCAGTACTTC. The encoded protein is CASSVGRDYEQYF.

The V call is TRBV12-2, the J call TRBJ2-3. TRBV12-2 is shown as a pseudogene. The CDR3 consists of 15 residues. The CDR3 loop reads CASRPGVGFADTQYF. CDR3 in DNA: TGTGCAAGTCGCCCCGGAGTGGGGTTTGCAGATACGCAGTATTTT.

The rearrangement uses TRBV6-5 and TRBJ1-2, with a weak D call TRBD1 (5 bases). The CDR3 is 13 residues long. Trimming took 5 bases from V and 4 from J, leaving 11 bases between them. Germline V gene data show CDR1 as MNHEY and CDR2 as SVGAGI. The CDR3 spells CASSKTETYGYTF. The CDR3 nucleotides are TGTGCCAGCAGTAAGACAGAGACCTATGGCTACACCTTC.

A few counts support this clone. This chain joins TRBV19 and TRBJ2-1; 7 nucleotides agree with TRBD2. CDR3 size: 16 residues. V lost 1 base to trimming and J lost 3 bases; unmatched junction nucleotides: 6. Germline V gene lookup returns CDR1 LNHDA and CDR2 SQIVND (reference sequence). CDR3 in DNA: TGTGCCAGTAGTATAGCTGGCCTAGCGGACTACAATGAGCAGTTCTTC. It specifies CASSIAGLADYNEQFF.

This chain links TRBV10-2 with TRBJ2-7; 7 nucleotides align to TRBD2. Germline CDR1 and CDR2: WSHSY and SAAADI. The junction had 4 bases not matched to a gene; V was cut back by 8 bases and J by 3 bases. This CDR3 is built from 12 residues. CDR3 loop: CASGRDLYEQYF. For the CDR3, the DNA is TGCGCCAGCGGGAGGGACCTCTACGAGCAGTACTTC.

The rearrangement joins TRBV18 to TRBJ2-7; TRBD1 is a possible D gene (6 bases). V lost 3 bases, J lost 3 bases, and 12 bases lay in between. Germline V gene lookup returns CDR1 KGHSH and CDR2 LQKENI. This CDR3 comprises 14 residues. For the CDR3, the DNA is TGTGCCAGCTCACCTCGGACAGCAAACTACGAGCAGTACTTC. Its translation is CASSPRTANYEQYF. The entire variable domain, with the rest obtained from reference TRBV18 and TRBJ2-7, is as follows: NAGVMQNPRHLVRRRGQEARLRCSPMKGHSHVYWYRQLPEEGLKFMVYLQKENIIDESGMPKERFSAEFPKEGPSILRIQQVVRGDSAAYFCASSPRTANYEQYFGPGTRLTVT.

On this clone: An end of the junction does not agree with germline; a read error may underlie this. This rearrangement joins TRBV5-5 to TRBJ2-6, with D unresolved. CDR1 and CDR2 from the germline V gene are SGHKS and YYEKEE (reference sequence). The CDR3 totals 14 residues. This CDR3 reads CASSSSSGANVLTF. As DNA, the CDR3 is TGTGCCAGCAGCTCGTCCTCTGGTGCCAACGTCCTGACTTTC.

CDR3 in amino acids: CASSLLTAYGYTF. The CDR3 DNA sequence: TGTGCCAGCAGCTTATTGACAGCCTATGGCTACACCTTC. This chain connects TRBV7-2 to TRBJ1-2; possible D gene TRBD1, 5 bases. The CDR3 sequence is 13 residues long. V gave up 2 bases and J gave up 4 bases, with 8 bases separating them. In germline, CDR1 is SGHTA, CDR2 FQGNSA.

The rearrangement links TRBV4-2 to TRBJ2-6; a possible D gene is TRBD1 (5 bases). The CDR3 extends over 16 amino acids. CDR1 is LGHNA, CDR2 YNFKEQ, per germline. V shed 0 bases and J shed 4 bases, with 10 bases lying between them. CDR3 residues: CASSQDQGLGANVLTF. DNA for the CDR3: TGTGCCAGCAGCCAAGATCAGGGATTGGGGGCCAACGTCCTGACTTTC.

The rearrangement joins TRBV11-2 to TRBJ2-7; D may match TRBD1 or TRBD2 (5 bases each). This CDR3 has 15 residues. V gave up 5 bases and J gave up 1 base, with 15 bases separating them. Germline CDR1 SGHAT, CDR2 FQNNGV. CDR3 region: CASSVSGTESYEQYF. The CDR3 coding sequence is TGTGCCAGCAGCGTTTCCGGGACCGAGTCCTACGAGCAGTACTTC.

The rearrangement joins TRBV6-1 to TRBJ2-5; D gene uncertain. With 1 base removed from V and 3 bases from J, the gap between germline ends came to 9 bases. The CDR3 spans 14 residues. Germline CDR1 and CDR2: MNHNS and SASEGT. The CDR3 coding sequence is TGTGCCAGCAGTGAAGTTCTCTTAAAAGAGACCCAGTACTTC. Translation: CASSEVLLKETQYF.

The V gene is TRBV7-8, the J gene TRBJ1-4; no firm D call. CDR3 length equals 15 residues. Germline V gives CDR1 SGHVS, CDR2 FQNEAQ. The V gene lost 5 bases and the J gene lost 3 bases, with 13 bases spanning the gap. The CDR3, as DNA: TGTGCCAGCAGCCCCCGGACGGGTGCTAATGAAAAACTGTTTTTT. This translates into CASSPRTGANEKLFF.

The CDR3 region has the DNA TGTGCCACCAGCGCACTAGCGGGAAGGACCCAGTACTTC. Translated: CATSALAGRTQYF. The chain employs TRBV15 and TRBJ2-5, with 10 bases identical to TRBD2. J gave up 7 bases and V 5 bases, and 4 bases lay outside the gene matches. This CDR3 is built from 13 residues. Germline V gene sequence: CDR1 LNHNV, CDR2 YYDKDF (reference sequence).

The gene calls are TRBV7-9 and TRBJ2-7; D possibly corresponds to TRBD1 (5 bases). The V gene's germline CDR1 is SEHNR and CDR2 FQNEAQ (reference sequence). CDR3 size: 12 residues. The V gene lost 2 bases and the J gene lost 3 bases, with 5 bases spanning the gap. CDR3 residues: CASSLQGYEQYF. For the CDR3, the DNA is TGTGCCAGCAGCTTACAGGGCTACGAGCAGTACTTC.